This TCR beta chain was sequenced in a study of blood T cell repertoires in COVID-19. Study information: Specimens from acute and convalescent COVID-19 originated in the United States, Italy and Spain. T cells, B-cell-depleted T cells, or PBMCs provided the cDNA or gDNA that served as material.

Germline values: CDR1 MNHEY, CDR2 SMNVEV (reference sequence). Trimming removed 5 bases at V and 1 base at J, with 12 bases between. The CDR3 is made up of 15 amino acids. In the source study's methods: It was from reference gene primer amplification that nucleated cell counts were estimated. The method was immunoSEQ multiplex PCR; TCRdb's version includes in-frame clones alone and lacks a portion of them. That table is the source of V, J and clone size, and D and trimming were worked out from the DNA. This sample has 77,000 or so clones, with around 76% found just once. Sequenced sample: peripheral blood. This receptor was taken from a woman older than 75 with active or convalescent COVID-19. The chain is built from TRBV27 and TRBJ2-1; D is perhaps TRBD1 (5 bases). CDR3 sequence: CASSPSRGSYNEQFF. CDR3 bases: TGTGCCAGCAGTCCCAGTAGGGGTTCCTACAATGAGCAGTTCTTC.